Below are 10 T cell receptor beta chains sequenced from a single sample in a study of T-cell reconstitution after alpha-beta-depleted transplantation in children. Preparation of the TCRbeta library was carried out with unique molecular identifiers. TCRdb processed the PCR reads anew with MiXCR; each CDR3 protein has one entry. The sample yields about 250,000 distinct CDR3 sequences, roughly a quarter seen once. The specimen was PBMCs, mostly from graft donor cells, collected 360 days after TCRalphabeta/CD19-depleted stem cell transplant. These receptors originate from a female patient aged 2-15 years who had a stem cell transplant for congenital amegakaryocytic thrombocytopenia, so the T cells may come from the graft donor.

This clonotype showed up many times. This chain links TRBV7-2 with TRBJ2-1, with D possibly TRBD2 on 5 matching bases. Germline V gene data show CDR1 as SGHTA and CDR2 as FQGNSA. CDR3 size: 12 residues. V lost 7 bases, J lost 10 bases, and 14 bases lay in between. Here the CDR3 reads CASTYRGREQFF. The CDR3 nucleotides read TGTGCCAGCACCTACCGGGGTCGGGAGCAGTTCTTC.

The genes are TRBV6-1 and TRBJ2-3; 8 bases agree with TRBD2. Trimming took 4 bases from V and 2 from J; bases not matched to a gene: 8. CDR1 is MNHNS, CDR2 SASEGT, per germline. The CDR3 length is 16 residues. The CDR3, as DNA: TGTGCCAGCAGTGGCTCAGCGGGGGCCAACACAGATACGCAGTATTTT. This gives the protein CASSGSAGANTDTQYF.

This clonotype was picked up many times. The V gene is TRBV12-3 or TRBV12-4, the J gene TRBJ2-1; D is ambiguous. V was trimmed by 5 bases and J by 2 bases, leaving 7 bases between them. The CDR3 is 13 residues long. CDR3 DNA sequence: TGTGCCAGCAGTAGGGTACCCTACAATGAGCAGTTCTTC. Translation gives CASSRVPYNEQFF.

This sequence joins TRBV7-2 and TRBJ1-2, with 9 bases fitting TRBD1. Germline V gene sequence: CDR1 SGHTA, CDR2 FQGNSA. Trimming removed 3 bases from V and 5 bases from J; junction bases left unmatched: 4. This CDR3 region has 14 residues. The CDR3 nucleotides are TGTGCCAGCAGCTTTCCCGGACAGGGGTATGGCTACACCTTC. It yields the protein CASSFPGQGYGYTF.

This clonotype came up many times. V gene TRBV7-8 combines with J gene TRBJ2-7; unclear D gene. The V end lost 7 bases, the J end lost 2 bases, and 12 bases lay between the germline ends. The CDR3 is made up of 13 amino acids. CDR1 is SGHVS and CDR2 is FQNEAQ in the germline V gene. The CDR3 reads CASNPLRAYEQYF. The DNA of the CDR3 is TGTGCCAGCAACCCCCTCCGCGCCTACGAGCAGTACTTC.

This clonotype appeared a few times. This chain connects TRBV20-1 to TRBJ1-5, with D perhaps matching TRBD1 (5 bases). This CDR3 spans 13 amino acids. The germline V gene has CDR1 DFQATT and CDR2 SNEGSKA (reference sequence). The germline V and J ends were trimmed by 6 bases and 4 bases, with 13 bases remaining between them. For the CDR3, the DNA is TGCAGTGCGACCGGGGCCCCGAATCAGCCCCAGCATTTT. Protein: CSATGAPNQPQHF.

This clonotype has only a few counts. The chain links TRBV4-1 to TRBJ2-3, with TRBD2 matching over 10 bases. Germline values: CDR1 MGHRA, CDR2 YSYEKL. CDR3 size: 15 residues. With 2 bases clipped from V and 4 bases from J, the junction kept 3 bases outside the gene matches. CDR3 sequence (DNA): TGCGCCAGCAGCCAACTAGCGGGGGTGGCAGATACGCAGTATTTT. It is translated as CASSQLAGVADTQYF.

CDR3: CSARGRSSHEQYF. CDR3 in DNA: TGCAGTGCTAGAGGCCGTTCGTCCCACGAGCAGTACTTC. This chain links TRBV20-1 with TRBJ2-7; no clear D gene. The CDR3 has 13 amino acids. The V end lost 1 base, the J end lost 5 bases, and 12 bases lay between the germline ends. The germline CDR1 and CDR2 sequences are DFQATT and SNEGSKA (reference sequence).

This clonotype was seen only a few times. The chain links TRBV27 to TRBJ2-3, with D maybe TRBD2 (5 bases). The CDR3 length is 14 residues. Germline V gene sequence: CDR1 MNHEY, CDR2 SMNVEV (reference sequence). V lost 6 bases to trimming and J lost 2 bases, with 12 bases between them. The CDR3 sequence: CASSTFRDTDTQYF. The CDR3 DNA is TGTGCCAGCAGCACTTTCCGGGACACAGATACGCAGTATTTT.

The chain joins TRBV4-2 to TRBJ2-5; D is ambiguous. The ends were cut back, 4 bases at V and 4 bases at J, with 16 bases in the middle. CDR1 is LGHNA, CDR2 YNFKEQ, per germline. This CDR3 region has 15 residues. Written as DNA, the CDR3 is TGTGCCAGCAGCCCGTCCGGGCAAATGGGAGAGACCCAGTACTTC. Its protein product is CASSPSGQMGETQYF.